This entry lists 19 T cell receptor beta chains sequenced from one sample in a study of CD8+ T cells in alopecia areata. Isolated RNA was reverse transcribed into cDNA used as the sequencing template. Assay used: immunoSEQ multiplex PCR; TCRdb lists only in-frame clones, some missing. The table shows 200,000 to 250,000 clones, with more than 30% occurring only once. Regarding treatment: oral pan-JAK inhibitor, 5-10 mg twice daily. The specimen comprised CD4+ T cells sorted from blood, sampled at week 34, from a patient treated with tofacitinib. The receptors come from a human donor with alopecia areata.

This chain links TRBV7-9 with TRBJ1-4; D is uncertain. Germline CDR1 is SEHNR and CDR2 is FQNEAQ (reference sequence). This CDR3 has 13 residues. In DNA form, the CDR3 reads TGTGCTATAGGAGGCTCAACTAATGAAAAACTGTTTTTT. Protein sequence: CAIGGSTNEKLFF.

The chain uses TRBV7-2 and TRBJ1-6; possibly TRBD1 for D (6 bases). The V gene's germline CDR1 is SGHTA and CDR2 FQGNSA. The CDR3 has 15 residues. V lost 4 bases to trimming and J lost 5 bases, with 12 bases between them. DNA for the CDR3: TGTGCCAGCAGCTCACAGGGACAACATAATTCACCCCTCCACTTT. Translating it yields CASSSQGQHNSPLHF.

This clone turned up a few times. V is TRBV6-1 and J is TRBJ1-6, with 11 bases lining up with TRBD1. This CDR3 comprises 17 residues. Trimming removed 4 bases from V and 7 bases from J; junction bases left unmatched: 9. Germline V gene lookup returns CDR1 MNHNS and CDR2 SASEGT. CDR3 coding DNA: TGTGCCAGCAGTGCTCCCGGACAGGGGGCGAAGAATTCACCCCTCCACTTT. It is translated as CASSAPGQGAKNSPLHF.

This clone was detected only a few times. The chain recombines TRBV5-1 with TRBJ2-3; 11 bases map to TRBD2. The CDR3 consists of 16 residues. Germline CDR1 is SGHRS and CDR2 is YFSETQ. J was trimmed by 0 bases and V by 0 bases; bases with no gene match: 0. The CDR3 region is CASSLGLAGSTDTQYF. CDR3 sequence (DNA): TGCGCCAGCAGCTTGGGACTAGCGGGGAGCACAGATACGCAGTATTTT.

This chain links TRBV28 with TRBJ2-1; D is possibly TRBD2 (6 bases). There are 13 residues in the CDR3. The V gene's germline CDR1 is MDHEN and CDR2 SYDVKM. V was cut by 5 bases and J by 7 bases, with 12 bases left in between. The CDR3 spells CASSRDSLNEQFF. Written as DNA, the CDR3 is TGTGCCAGCAGTCGGGACTCCCTGAATGAGCAGTTCTTC.

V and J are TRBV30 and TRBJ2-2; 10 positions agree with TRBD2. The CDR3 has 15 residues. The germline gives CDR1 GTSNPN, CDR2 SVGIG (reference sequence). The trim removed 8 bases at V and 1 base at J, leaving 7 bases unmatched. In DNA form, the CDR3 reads TGTGCCCTCCGCCGGACTAGCGGGAACACCGGGGAGCTGTTTTTT. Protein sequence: CALRRTSGNTGELFF.

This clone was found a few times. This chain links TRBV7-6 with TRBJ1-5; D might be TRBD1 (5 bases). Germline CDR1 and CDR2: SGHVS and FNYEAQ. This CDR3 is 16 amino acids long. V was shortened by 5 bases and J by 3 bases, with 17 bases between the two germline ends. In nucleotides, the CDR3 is TGTGCCAGCAGCCCATCCCCAGGGAGGTACAATCAGCCCCAGCATTTT. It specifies CASSPSPGRYNQPQHF.

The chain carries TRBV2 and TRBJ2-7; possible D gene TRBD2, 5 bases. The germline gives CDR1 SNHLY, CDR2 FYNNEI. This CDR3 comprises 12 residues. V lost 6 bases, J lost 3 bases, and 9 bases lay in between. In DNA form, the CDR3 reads TGTGCCAGCAGCTCGGAGGTCTACGAGCAGTACTTC. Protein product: CASSSEVYEQYF.

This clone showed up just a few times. For the CDR3, the DNA is TGTGCCAGCAGCCCCGGGGGGACTAGCGGGGTACGGGATACGCAGTATTTT. Translating gives CASSPGGTSGVRDTQYF. This chain uses TRBV9 with TRBJ2-3, with 13 positions matching TRBD2. Germline V gives CDR1 SGDLS, CDR2 YYNGEE. The trim removed 4 bases at V and 6 bases at J, leaving 11 bases unmatched. The CDR3 covers 17 residues.

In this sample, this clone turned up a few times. As DNA, the CDR3 is TGTGCCAGCTCACGATCGGGACAGGGGGACACTGAAGCTTTCTTT. Protein sequence: CASSRSGQGDTEAFF. The chain carries TRBV18 and TRBJ1-1, with TRBD1 identical over 11 bases. The junction had 4 bases not matched to a gene; V was cut back by 4 bases and J by 3 bases. Looked up from germline, CDR1 is KGHSH and CDR2 is LQKENI. The length of the CDR3 is 15 residues.

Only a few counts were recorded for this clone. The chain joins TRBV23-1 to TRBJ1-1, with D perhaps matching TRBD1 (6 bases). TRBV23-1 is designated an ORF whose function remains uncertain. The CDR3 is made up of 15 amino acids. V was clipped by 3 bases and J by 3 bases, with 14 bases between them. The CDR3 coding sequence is TGCGCCAGCAGTCACCCACAGGGTATTCACACTGAAGCTTTCTTT. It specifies CASSHPQGIHTEAFF.

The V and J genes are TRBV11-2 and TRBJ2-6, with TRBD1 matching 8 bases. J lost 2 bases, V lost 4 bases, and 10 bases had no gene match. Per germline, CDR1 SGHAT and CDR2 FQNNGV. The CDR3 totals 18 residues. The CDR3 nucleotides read TGTGCCAGCAGCTCCTATTACCCGGACAGGGCTGGGGCCAACGTCCTGACTTTC. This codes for CASSSYYPDRAGANVLTF. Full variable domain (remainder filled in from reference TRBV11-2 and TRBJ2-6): EAGVAQSPRYKIIEKRQSVAFWCNPISGHATLYWYQQILGQGPKLLIQFQNNGVVDDSQLPKDRFSAERLKGVDSTLKIQPAKLEDSAVYLCASSSYYPDRAGANVLTFGAGSRLTVL.

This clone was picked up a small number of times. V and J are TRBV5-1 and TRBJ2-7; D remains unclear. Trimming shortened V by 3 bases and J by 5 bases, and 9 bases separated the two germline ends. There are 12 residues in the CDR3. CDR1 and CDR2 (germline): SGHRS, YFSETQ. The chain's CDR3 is CASSSSVHEQYF. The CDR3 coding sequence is TGCGCCAGCAGCTCCAGCGTCCACGAGCAGTACTTC.

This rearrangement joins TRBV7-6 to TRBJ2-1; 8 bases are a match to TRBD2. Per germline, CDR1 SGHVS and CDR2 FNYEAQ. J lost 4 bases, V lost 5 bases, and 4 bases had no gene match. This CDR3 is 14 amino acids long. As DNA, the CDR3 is TGTGCCAGCAGCCCCTCTAGCGGGTACAATGAGCAGTTCTTC. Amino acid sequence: CASSPSSGYNEQFF.

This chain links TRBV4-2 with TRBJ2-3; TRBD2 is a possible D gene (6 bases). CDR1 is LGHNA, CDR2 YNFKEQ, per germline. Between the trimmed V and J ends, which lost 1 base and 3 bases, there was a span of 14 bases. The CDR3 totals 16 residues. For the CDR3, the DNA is TGTGCCAGCAGCCAAGGGTTGTACGGGAGAACAGATACGCAGTATTTT. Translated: CASSQGLYGRTDTQYF.

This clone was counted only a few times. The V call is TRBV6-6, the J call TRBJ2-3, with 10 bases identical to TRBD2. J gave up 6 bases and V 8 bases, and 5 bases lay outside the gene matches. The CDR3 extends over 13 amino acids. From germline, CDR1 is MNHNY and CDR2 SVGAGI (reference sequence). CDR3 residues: CASGEREGDTQYF. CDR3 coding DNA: TGTGCCAGCGGGGAGCGGGAGGGCGATACGCAGTATTTT.

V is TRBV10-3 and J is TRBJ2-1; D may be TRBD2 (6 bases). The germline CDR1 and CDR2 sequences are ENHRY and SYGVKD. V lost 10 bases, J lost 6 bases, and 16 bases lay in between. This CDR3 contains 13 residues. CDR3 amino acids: CASRRAPSNEQFF. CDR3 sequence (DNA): TGTGCCAGCCGGAGGGCCCCCAGCAATGAGCAGTTCTTC.

Written as DNA, the CDR3 is TGCGCCAGCAGCTTCGGCAGGGTCGACGGCGAGCAGTACTTC. It yields the protein CASSFGRVDGEQYF. The V gene is TRBV5-1, the J gene TRBJ2-7, with D perhaps matching TRBD1 (5 bases). This CDR3 comprises 14 residues. With 2 bases removed from V and 6 bases from J, the gap between germline ends came to 15 bases. Germline CDR1 and CDR2: SGHRS and YFSETQ.

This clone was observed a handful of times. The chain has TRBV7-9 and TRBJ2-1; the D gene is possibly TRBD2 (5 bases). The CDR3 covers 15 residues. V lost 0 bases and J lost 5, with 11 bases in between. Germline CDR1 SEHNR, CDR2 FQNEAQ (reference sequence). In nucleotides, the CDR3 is TGTGCCAGCAGCTTAGCCGGGATTAAAAACAATGAGCAGTTCTTC. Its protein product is CASSLAGIKNNEQFF.